This entry lists 4 T cell receptor beta chains sequenced from one sample in a study of T cell responses to AZD1222 COVID-19 vaccine. The assay was immunoSEQ multiplex PCR, and TCRdb's table has in-frame clones only and misses some. Of 55,000 to 65,000 clones listed, 70% to 80% are singletons. The specimen was peripheral blood, collected 28 days after the second AZD1222 dose. The receptor set was obtained from an adult who received the AZD1222 COVID-19 vaccine.

V gene TRBV5-1 combines with J gene TRBJ2-5, with 7 bases aligning to TRBD1. Germline lookup yields CDR1 SGHRS and CDR2 YFSETQ. V trimming: 5 bases; J trimming: 4 bases; junction bases outside the gene matches: 5. The CDR3 runs 13 residues. CDR3 sequence (DNA): TGCGCCAGCAGTGAAAACAGGGGAGAGACCCAGTACTTC. Translated: CASSENRGETQYF.

The chain carries TRBV4-2 and TRBJ1-5; 7 positions match TRBD1. Germline assignment: CDR1 LGHNA and CDR2 YNFKEQ. The CDR3 totals 16 residues. The junction had 5 bases not matched to a gene; V was cut back by 2 bases and J by 1 base. CDR3 in amino acids: CASSQQKGASNQPQHF. CDR3 DNA: TGTGCCAGCAGCCAACAAAAGGGGGCGAGCAATCAGCCCCAGCATTTT.

This chain joins TRBV21-1 and TRBJ2-7; TRBD2, the table's D call, lacks a check against the DNA. TRBV21-1 is given as a pseudogene. The CDR3 is 15 residues long. The CDR3: CASSPPGRALYEQYV. The CDR3 DNA follows: TGTGCCAGCAGCCCACCAGGGAGGGCACTCTACGAGCAGTACGTC.

This chain links TRBV19 with TRBJ1-1; 7 bases map to TRBD1. After removal of 4 bases from V and 5 bases from J, the junction contained 7 bases not matched to a gene. Germline-derived CDR1 and CDR2 are LNHDA and SQIVND (reference sequence). There are 14 residues in the CDR3. The CDR3 bases are TGTGCCAGTAGTACTCAGGGGGGTTGGACTGAAGCTTTCTTT. Residues: CASSTQGGWTEAFF.